This is a list of T cell receptor beta chains from one sample in a study of lung T cells in sarcoidosis with Löfgren's syndrome. Via MiXCR, TCRdb re-called the reads, giving one row per CDR3 protein. The sample lists about 1,900 distinct CDR3 sequences, under 30% occurring once. Sequencing used CD4+ T cells from bronchoalveolar lavage. These TCRs come from a human donor with sarcoidosis (Löfgren's syndrome or another form), or a control subject (not recorded which). Each CDR3 is given with its conserved first and last residue. A D gene is named only where the DNA matches it firmly. For some rows the clone size is stated as once, few or many, or as a class when expanded; others skip it.

>TRBV11-2|medium-sized|TRBJ2-3|TRBD1
TGTGCCAGCAGCCTCAATTCCGGGACAGGGAAGGCAGATACGCAGTATTTT
CASSLNSGTGKADTQYF
>TRBV28|medium-sized|TRBJ2-3|TRBD1
TGTGCCAGCAGTTTGGGGGGCACAGGGGGCTGGACAGATACGCAGTATTTT
CASSLGGTGGWTDTQYF
>TRBV5-1|medium-sized|TRBJ2-2|-
TGCGCCAGCAGTACGCCGGAGCGCACCGGGGAGCTGTTTTTT
CASSTPERTGELFF
>TRBV7-9|large|TRBJ1-5|-
TGTGCCAGCAGCTCTACCGGAGCCAATCAGCCCCAGCATTTT
CASSSTGANQPQHF
>TRBV2|large|TRBJ2-1|TRBD2
TGTGCCAGCAGTTCTACTAGCGGGAGGGGCAATGAGCAGTTCTTC
CASSSTSGRGNEQFF
>TRBV2|-|TRBJ2-7|-
TGTGCCGGCTTGGGCGTATCCCCCTCCGAGCAGTACTTC
CAGLGVSPSEQYF
>TRBV5-1|medium-sized|TRBJ2-1|-
TGCGCCAGCAGCTTGCCCGATCTTGGGTCGTTCTTC
CASSLPDLGSFF
>TRBV10-3|medium-sized|TRBJ1-3|-
TGTGCCATCAGTGAACCGCGCTCTGGAAACACCATATATTTT
CAISEPRSGNTIYF
>TRBV18|medium-sized|TRBJ1-1|-
TGTGCCAGCTCCCCGACGGAGAACACTGAAGCTTTCTTT
CASSPTENTEAFF
>TRBV27|-|TRBJ2-7|TRBD1
TGTGCCAGCAGAACGGGACAGGTGCCCTACGAGCGGTACTTC
CASRTGQVPYERYF
>TRBV7-9|medium-sized|TRBJ1-1|TRBD1
TGTGCCAGCAAAGGACAGGGGATGGACACTGAAGCTTTCTTT
CASKGQGMDTEAFF
>TRBV4-1|-|TRBJ1-3|-
TGCGCCAGCAGCCAAGATCACGGGAACACCATGTATTTT
CASSQDHGNTMYF
>TRBV20-1|medium-sized|TRBJ1-5|-
TGCAGTGCTAGAGCCGCGAACAATCAGCCCCAGCATTTT
CSARAANNQPQHF
>TRBV6-2/TRBV6-3|-|TRBJ2-5|-
TGTGCCGGCAGCTATGGGGGCGCCGGGACCCAGTACTTC
CAGSYGGAGTQYF
>TRBV10-3|medium-sized|TRBJ2-3|-
TGTGCCATCAAGGGGGGCCCGGCAGATACGCAGTATTTT
CAIKGGPADTQYF
>TRBV2|medium-sized|TRBJ2-7|TRBD1
TGTGCCAGCAGTGAAGACAGGGGCGTACTTCTGCACTTC
CASSEDRGVLLHF
>TRBV20-1|large|TRBJ2-7|-
TGCAGTGCTAGAGATTTATCTACAGCTTACGAGCAGTACTTC
CSARDLSTAYEQYF
>TRBV20-1|medium-sized|TRBJ2-1|-
TGCAGTGCTAGTTCCCGTTACTCCTACAATGAGCAGTTCTTC
CSASSRYSYNEQFF
>TRBV7-8|-|TRBJ2-6|-
TGTGCCAGCAGCCGACGGGCTAGCTCTGGGGCCAACGTTCTGACTTTC
CASSRRASSGANVLTF
>TRBV18|medium-sized|TRBJ1-2|-
TGTGCCAGCTCACCACCGGGACTCTACACCTTC
CASSPPGLYTF
>TRBV6-2/TRBV6-3|medium-sized|TRBJ2-3|-
TGTGCCAGCAGTTACTCGATAGTGGATACGAACCTAGGCCCAGATACGCAGTATTTT
CASSYSIVDTNLGPDTQYF
>TRBV19|medium-sized|TRBJ2-5|-
TGTGCCAGTAGTGCCACAGCCGAAGAGACCCAGTACTTC
CASSATAEETQYF
>TRBV11-2|medium-sized|TRBJ2-7|-
TGTGCCAGCAGCCCGCAGGGAGGTACCTACGAGCAGTACTTC
CASSPQGGTYEQYF
>TRBV6-2/TRBV6-3|-|TRBJ2-3|TRBD2
TGTGCCAGCGTTAGCGGGGCGGCCGGGGATTCGCAGTATTTT
CASVSGAAGDSQYF
>TRBV5-1|-|TRBJ2-2|-
TGTGCCAGCAGAGGACGGTCGAGCACCGGGGGGCTGTTTTTT
CASRGRSSTGGLFF
>TRBV7-8|-|TRBJ2-3|-
TGTGCCGGCAGCTTAGCCTACATAGATACGCAGTATTTT
CAGSLAYIDTQYF
>TRBV11-2|medium-sized|TRBJ1-6|-
TGTGCCAGCAGCCTCGAAGGTTCACCCCTCCACTTT
CASSLEGSPLHF
>TRBV2|-|TRBJ2-7|TRBD1
TGTGCCAGCAGACTACAGGGGCACGAGCAGTACTTC
CASRLQGHEQYF
>TRBV27|-|TRBJ1-6|TRBD1
TGTGCCAGCAGTTTGTTCGGGACAGGCTTCCCTAATTCACCCCTCCACTTT
CASSLFGTGFPNSPLHF
>TRBV12-3/TRBV12-4|many|TRBJ1-6|-
TGTGCCAGCGGCAGGGGAAATTCACCCCTCCACTTT
CASGRGNSPLHF
>TRBV6-2/TRBV6-3|medium-sized|TRBJ2-5|-
TGTGCCAGCAGTTACGGGGGCGCCGGGACCCAGTACTTC
CASSYGGAGTQYF
>TRBV4-1|medium-sized|TRBJ2-3|-
TGCGCCAGCAGCCAAGATTCGGGTAGGGTAGGGTATTTT
CASSQDSGRVGYF
>TRBV7-2|medium-sized|TRBJ2-5|TRBD2
TGTGCCAGCAGCTTAGCGAGGACTAGCAGCCCCCAAGAGACCCAGTACTTC
CASSLARTSSPQETQYF
>TRBV10-3|medium-sized|TRBJ1-2|-
TGTGCCATCGGGGAGTCGAGCTATGGCTACACCTTC
CAIGESSYGYTF
>TRBV2|medium-sized|TRBJ2-7|-
TGTGCCAGCAGGGGCACAGGGGGGGGCGAGCAGTACTTC
CASRGTGGGEQYF
>TRBV30|few|TRBJ1-5|-
TGTGCCTGGAGTGTAGACGGGCGGGAGCCCCAGCATTTT
CAWSVDGREPQHF
>TRBV5-4|medium-sized|TRBJ1-6|-
TGTGCCAGCAGCTTGGACCTAGCTAATTCACCCCTCCACTTT
CASSLDLANSPLHF
>TRBV7-3|few|TRBJ2-2|-
TGTGCCAGCAGCTTGACACCTTCGAACACCGGGGAGCTGTTTTTT
CASSLTPSNTGELFF
>TRBV6-6|medium-sized|TRBJ2-2|-
TGTGCCAGCAGTTACGCTGAGAGAAAGGAGCTGTTTTTT
CASSYAERKELFF